Listed here are 29 T cell receptor beta chains from one sample, sequenced in a study of CXCR3-negative and CXCR3-positive naive CD8 T cells. No cognate antigen is known for these TCRs. Libraries of TRB cDNA were made by 5' RACE and carried UMIs. TCRdb re-called the 5' RACE reads and shows each CDR3 protein once, DNA omitted. In all, the sample yields some 140,000 distinct CDR3 sequences. Regarding the study as a whole: TRB CDR3s of CXCR3-positive naive cells were more hydrophobic than those of CXCR3-negative naive cells.

Sequenced sample: naive CXCR3+ CD8+ T cells from blood. Subset here: CD45RO-CCR7+CD27+CD95- naive CD8+ T cells expressing CXCR3 (TNR3+). The receptors originated from a human donor in good health. Some clones in this sample may be carry-over from other donors' samples.

The genes are TRBV7-9 and TRBJ1-1; the TRBD1 assignment by TCRdb is unverifiable without DNA. The CDR3 contains 14 residues. Germline CDR1 and CDR2: SEHNR and FQNEAQ (reference sequence). CDR3 amino acids: CASSLGHRGTEAFF.

The chain couples TRBV29-1 to TRBJ1-1. Germline loops: CDR1 SQVTM, CDR2 ANQGSEA. This CDR3 comprises 11 residues. The CDR3 spells CSVGDFQTAFF.

The gene calls are TRBV15 and TRBJ2-3. The CDR3 is made up of 15 amino acids. Germline V gives CDR1 LNHNV, CDR2 YYDKDF (reference sequence). CDR3 loop: CATTTLWGSTDTQYF.

This sequence joins TRBV12-3 or TRBV12-4 and TRBJ2-2; without DNA, the TCRdb call of TRBD2 cannot be checked. CDR3 length: 20 amino acids. CDR3 sequence: CASNSELGEGGGGCTGELFF.

The rearrangement joins TRBV24-1 to TRBJ1-5. This CDR3 is 13 amino acids long. Germline CDR1 and CDR2: KGHDR and SFDVKD. CDR3 loop: CATSLGGGQPQHF.

CDR3 sequence reads: CASSNNPNEQFF. The rearrangement joins TRBV28 to TRBJ2-1. The germline CDR1 and CDR2 sequences are MDHEN and SYDVKM. The CDR3 length is 12 residues.

This chain joins TRBV5-6 and TRBJ2-1; TCRdb's D gene call, TRBD2, goes unchecked for lack of DNA. The V gene's germline CDR1 is SGHDT and CDR2 YYEEEE. The CDR3 spans 13 residues. CDR3: CASTHRGGSEQFF.

This sequence joins TRBV12-3 or TRBV12-4 and TRBJ1-5; the D gene TCRdb calls, TRBD1, cannot be checked with no DNA. The length of the CDR3 is 13 residues. The CDR3 here is CASGTGFPQPQHF.

The chain uses TRBV3-1 and TRBJ2-5; with no DNA, the TCRdb D assignment of TRBD2 cannot be verified. Germline CDR1 LGHDT, CDR2 YNNKEL (reference sequence). This CDR3 is built from 17 residues. CDR3 amino acids: CASSQDRTYPQRGTQYF.

This sequence joins TRBV7-9 and TRBJ1-1; absent DNA, TCRdb's TRBD1 call cannot be checked. Germline V CDR1 and CDR2: SEHNR, FQNEAQ (reference sequence). This CDR3 is built from 14 residues. CDR3 region: CASKILGGDTEAFF.

This sequence joins TRBV29-1 and TRBJ2-7; TCRdb's D call, TRBD1, is unchecked because there is no DNA. Germline V gene lookup returns CDR1 SQVTM and CDR2 ANQGSEA. The CDR3 runs 13 residues. Here the CDR3 reads CSVEGGQGYEQYF.

This chain links TRBV12-3 or TRBV12-4 with TRBJ1-1. There are 13 residues in the CDR3. The CDR3 sequence: CASKFTMNTEAFF.

The genes are TRBV2 and TRBJ2-5; with no DNA, the TCRdb D assignment of TRBD1 cannot be verified. The CDR3 loop spans 15 amino acids. Germline CDR1 reads SNHLY; CDR2 reads FYNNEI. The CDR3 spells CATSSPGQTTETQYF.

The chain has TRBV7-2 and TRBJ2-7; TCRdb returns TRBD1, unconfirmable since there is no DNA. The CDR3 extends over 15 amino acids. Germline V gene sequence: CDR1 SGHTA, CDR2 FQGNSA. CDR3 sequence: CASSSYRTGSYEQYF.

This chain connects TRBV7-6 to TRBJ2-7. The CDR3 length is 14 residues. Looked up from germline, CDR1 is SGHVS and CDR2 is FNYEAQ. The CDR3 protein is CASSSATDLNEQYF.

This chain joins TRBV6-2 or TRBV6-3 and TRBJ2-1; TCRdb reports TRBD1, a call that lacks DNA to check it against. Germline values: CDR1 MNHEY, CDR2 SVGEGT. The length of the CDR3 is 15 residues. CDR3 protein: CASSRPTDRVHEQFF.

The CDR3 sequence is CSGRENTGELFF. The rearrangement links TRBV29-1 to TRBJ2-2. Germline lookup yields CDR1 SQVTM and CDR2 ANQGSEA. The CDR3 is made up of 12 amino acids.

The rearrangement uses TRBV7-2 and TRBJ2-7. CDR1 SGHTA and CDR2 FQGNSA come from the germline V gene. CDR3 size: 14 residues. CDR3 sequence reads: CASSFFGGSYEQYF.

This chain joins TRBV12-5 and TRBJ2-2; the TCRdb D gene call, TRBD1, has no DNA to confirm it. Germline CDR1 LGHNT, CDR2 FRNRAP. The CDR3 loop spans 15 amino acids. The CDR3 reads CASTSGQGFTGELFF.

J is TRBJ2-3 and V is TRBV28; TCRdb picks TRBD1, but there is no DNA to check that call. CDR1 is MDHEN, CDR2 SYDVKM, per germline. The CDR3 is 16 residues long. The CDR3 here is CASSLAPGPSTDTQYF.

The gene calls are TRBV14 and TRBJ2-5; the D call from TCRdb, TRBD1, cannot be confirmed without DNA. The CDR3 sequence is 16 residues long. The germline CDR1 and CDR2 sequences are SGHDN and FVKESK. CDR3 sequence: CASSLFGTGGEEAQYF.

This sequence joins TRBV28 and TRBJ1-1. This CDR3 is 14 amino acids long. Looked up from germline, CDR1 is MDHEN and CDR2 is SYDVKM. The CDR3 is CASTRQRGGTEAFF.

V gene TRBV3-1 combines with J gene TRBJ2-7. The CDR3 totals 16 residues. Germline V gene lookup returns CDR1 LGHDT and CDR2 YNNKEL (reference sequence). The CDR3 is CASSQDLGRLSYEQYF.

The chain recombines TRBV12-3 or TRBV12-4 with TRBJ2-2; TCRdb proposes TRBD1, but this gene call is untestable without DNA. The CDR3 totals 15 residues. The CDR3 here is CASSPRQGGAGELFF.

The chain is built from TRBV27 and TRBJ2-4; without DNA, the TCRdb call of TRBD1 cannot be checked. CDR3 size: 15 residues. Germline loops: CDR1 MNHEY, CDR2 SMNVEV (reference sequence). Here the CDR3 reads CASSPTGSIRNIQYF.

The CDR3 protein is CASSSPGQGLLATNEKLFF. The V call is TRBV7-9, the J call TRBJ1-4; the D call from TCRdb, TRBD1, cannot be confirmed without DNA. The CDR3 covers 19 residues. Germline assignment: CDR1 SEHNR and CDR2 FQNEAQ (reference sequence).

This rearrangement joins TRBV29-1 to TRBJ2-7; there is no DNA to check the TCRdb D call of TRBD2. The CDR3 has 12 residues. CDR1 is SQVTM, CDR2 ANQGSEA, per germline. The CDR3 is CSFLDYTYEQYF.

The V and J genes are TRBV29-1 and TRBJ2-3; TCRdb selects TRBD1, and the lack of DNA leaves this call unchecked. CDR1 and CDR2 (germline): SQVTM, ANQGSEA. The CDR3 sequence is 18 residues long. This CDR3 reads CSVKGDQQGATSTDTQYF.

The chain has TRBV11-2 and TRBJ2-7; the TCRdb D gene call, TRBD2, has no DNA to confirm it. This CDR3 contains 15 residues. Germline V gene sequence: CDR1 SGHAT, CDR2 FQNNGV. The CDR3 is CASSFWTSGVGEQYF.